These 2 T cell receptor beta chains originate from one sample sequenced in a study of blood T cell repertoires in COVID-19. Clones were read by immunoSEQ multiplex PCR, and TCRdb kept only the in-frame ones, dropping some. The table lists 350,000 to 450,000 clones, 70% to 90% of them singletons. The source material was PBMCs or T cells enriched from blood (not recorded which). All receptors come from a woman between 18 and 30 years old who had been exposed to COVID-19.

The chain employs TRBV5-6 and TRBJ2-6, with D unresolved. The CDR3 runs to 14 residues. The germline V gene encodes CDR1 SGHDT and CDR2 YYEEEE. V lost 10 bases, J lost 0 bases, and 11 bases lay in between. CDR3 residues: CAASSGSGANVLTF. As DNA, the CDR3 is TGTGCCGCCTCATCCGGCTCTGGGGCCAACGTCCTGACTTTC.

The rearrangement uses TRBV10-3 and TRBJ1-1, with D possibly matching TRBD1 (5 bases). V was pared by 4 bases and J by 7 bases, with 10 bases between. CDR1 and CDR2 from the germline V gene are ENHRY and SYGVKD. The CDR3 totals 12 residues. Written as DNA, the CDR3 is TGTGCCATCAGTGCCCCGGGGGGTGAAGCTTTCTTT. Protein sequence: CAISAPGGEAFF.